This T cell receptor beta chain was identified during a study of cytomegalovirus exposure and HLA in healthy donors. Points from the study as a whole: In the 120 validation repertoires, around 95% of cluster scores exceeded 0, per a later analysis. In vitro, three CMV-associated chains proved specific for CMV antigens.

The V gene's germline CDR1 is SGHTA and CDR2 FQGTGA. The CDR3 is made up of 15 amino acids. Trimming at V came to 5 bases and at J to 4 bases, leaving 5 bases not matched to a gene. Some clones are missing from TCRdb's copy, which holds only in-frame ones; the method was immunoSEQ multiplex PCR. The profile shows more than 70,000 clones, 94% of them singletons. As to this clone: Antigen: not known.

This TCR derives from a woman aged 18-30 years in good health and CMV-seronegative. The V gene is TRBV7-3, the J gene TRBJ2-1; TRBD2 matches 10 bases. Specimen: PBMCs. The CDR3 DNA sequence: TGTGCCAGCAGCCTTCTAGCGGGAGTTTACAATGAGCAGTTCTTC. Translation gives CASSLLAGVYNEQFF. The full variable domain, in which reference TRBV7-3 and TRBJ2-1 provide the parts outside the CDR3, is GAGVSQTPSNKVTEKGKYVELRCDPISGHTALYWYRQSLGQGPEFLIYFQGTGAADDSGLPNDRFFAVRPEGSVSTLKIQRTERGDSAVYLCASSLLAGVYNEQFFGPGTRLTVL.